Below, 24 T cell receptor beta chains from the same sample are listed, as sequenced in a study of cytomegalovirus exposure and HLA in healthy donors. The PCR contained 60 Vbeta and 13 Jbeta primers. The data were produced by immunoSEQ multiplex PCR, yet TCRdb's version contains in-frame clones alone and is incomplete. The sample lists 180,000 or so clones; around nine tenths were seen once. The sample comprised PBMCs. The receptors were sampled from a woman aged 30 to 39 in good health and CMV-seronegative.

About this clone: The germline gene is not matched at one end of the junction; a read error may be the cause. The chain joins TRBV7-2 to TRBJ2-1; 11 bases are shared with TRBD2. The CDR3 consists of 17 residues. Germline V CDR1 and CDR2: SGHTA, FQGNSA. CDR3 sequence reads: CASSIAGGLGSYNEQFF. The DNA for the CDR3 is TGTGCCAGCAGCATAGCGGGGGGGCTTGGCTCCTACAATGAGCAGTTCTTC.

The rearrangement uses TRBV7-2 and TRBJ2-3; 9 nucleotides line up with TRBD2. Losses at the gene ends were 1 base for V and 6 bases for J; bases not matched to a gene: 5. There are 15 residues in the CDR3. CDR1 and CDR2 from the germline V gene are SGHTA and FQGNSA. The CDR3 DNA sequence: TGTGCCAGCAGCTTAGGCGGGAGGGCCATCGATACGCAGTATTTT. This translates into CASSLGGRAIDTQYF.

The J gene is TRBJ2-1, the V gene TRBV18; D remains ambiguous. Germline values: CDR1 KGHSH, CDR2 LQKENI. Between the trimmed V and J ends, which lost 0 bases and 9 bases, there was a span of 3 bases. The CDR3 is 11 amino acids. The CDR3 nucleotides read TGTGCCAGCTCACCACCCCGTGAGCAGTTCTTC. This translates into CASSPPREQFF.

The chain uses TRBV7-6 and TRBJ2-7; TRBD1 matches 8 bases. Trimming cost V 5 bases and J 5 bases; bases outside gene matches: 5. Germline loops: CDR1 SGHVS, CDR2 FNYEAQ. This CDR3 spans 13 amino acids. The CDR3 nucleotides read TGTGCCAGCAGCCTCTCGGACAGGGACGAGCAGTACTTC. This sequence encodes CASSLSDRDEQYF.

The chain's CDR3 is CASSLLAGGYNEQFF. The CDR3 DNA reads TGTGCCAGCAGCTTACTAGCGGGAGGGTACAATGAGCAGTTCTTC. The chain is built from TRBV5-4 and TRBJ2-1; 13 nucleotides agree with TRBD2. This CDR3 spans 15 amino acids. Per the germline V gene, CDR1 is SGHNT and CDR2 is YYREEE (reference sequence). The V segment lost 2 bases and the J segment 4 bases; nucleotides outside the gene matches: 0.

The rearrangement joins TRBV6-5 to TRBJ2-3, with a possible D match to TRBD2 (5 bases). The CDR3 spans 15 residues. Germline CDR1 and CDR2: MNHEY and SVGAGI. V dropped 0 bases and J dropped 0 bases, with 7 bases sitting between them. The CDR3 DNA sequence: TGTGCCAGCAGTTACTCACTAGGAAGCACAGATACGCAGTATTTT. Amino acids: CASSYSLGSTDTQYF.

As for this clone: Sequence at one end of the junction differs from germline and may be a read error. J is TRBJ2-3 and V is TRBV29-1; weak D call: TRBD1 (5 bases). The germline CDR1 and CDR2 sequences are SQVTM and ANQGSEA. The CDR3 spans 13 residues. The CDR3 sequence is CSVCADTTATQYF. CDR3 nucleotides: TGCAGCGTTTGCGCGGACACCACAGCTACGCAGTATTTT.

The gene calls are TRBV5-1 and TRBJ2-7, with 12 positions matching TRBD1. Germline V gene data show CDR1 as SGHRS and CDR2 as YFSETQ. After removal of 4 bases from V and 7 bases from J, the junction contained 6 bases not matched to a gene. The CDR3 is 14 amino acids. The CDR3 reads CASSGGTGGGEQYF. The CDR3 DNA follows: TGCGCCAGCAGCGGCGGGACAGGGGGCGGGGAGCAGTACTTC. The full variable domain, with the rest looked up from reference TRBV5-1 and TRBJ2-7, is KAGVTQTPRYLIKTRGQQVTLSCSPISGHRSVSWYQQTPGQGLQFLFEYFSETQRNKGNFPGRFSGRQFSNSRSEMNVSTLELGDSALYLCASSGGTGGGEQYFGPGTRLTVT.

This clone was seen a few times. This chain joins TRBV28 and TRBJ2-1, with 11 bases matching TRBD2. CDR3 length: 14 amino acids. V dropped 6 bases and J dropped 10; count of bases not matched to a gene: 8. Germline CDR1 and CDR2: MDHEN and SYDVKM. Written as DNA, the CDR3 is TGTGCCAGCAGATTTTCCGGGACTAGCGGCGAGCAGTTCTTC. This sequence encodes CASRFSGTSGEQFF.

This chain connects TRBV6-6 to TRBJ2-7; tentatively, D is TRBD2 (6 bases). V shed 6 bases and J shed 2 bases, with 17 bases lying between them. The CDR3 loop spans 15 amino acids. The germline gives CDR1 MNHNY, CDR2 SVGAGI (reference sequence). The CDR3 nucleotides are TGTGCCAGCAGCCACAATAGCGGTTACCCCTACGAGCAGTACTTC. Its protein is CASSHNSGYPYEQYF.

This chain joins TRBV7-2 and TRBJ2-1, with D maybe TRBD1 (5 bases). Per the germline V gene, CDR1 is SGHTA and CDR2 is FQGNSA. The CDR3 has 15 residues. V was pared by 2 bases and J by 5 bases, with 13 bases between. The DNA of the CDR3 is TGTGCCAGCAGCTTATCGAAGGGGTTGAACAATGAGCAGTTCTTC. Its translation is CASSLSKGLNNEQFF.

The chain carries TRBV27 and TRBJ2-1; no firm D call. The CDR3 length is 11 residues. V gave up 7 bases and J gave up 3 bases, with 4 bases separating them. Germline values: CDR1 MNHEY, CDR2 SMNVEV (reference sequence). CDR3 loop: CASTDYNEQFF. In DNA form, the CDR3 reads TGTGCCAGCACAGACTACAATGAGCAGTTCTTC.

This chain joins TRBV19 and TRBJ1-2; 7 bases agree with TRBD1. The CDR3 contains 12 residues. V dropped 7 bases and J dropped 7; count of bases not matched to a gene: 6. Germline CDR1 and CDR2: LNHDA and SQIVND (reference sequence). CDR3 bases: TGTGCCAGTACTAGGGGGCGGGGTGGCTACACCTTC. As protein: CASTRGRGGYTF.

This chain uses TRBV5-1 with TRBJ2-5, with D possibly TRBD1 on 6 matching bases. This CDR3 spans 13 amino acids. Germline V lookup: CDR1 SGHRS, CDR2 YFSETQ. V lost 9 bases, J lost 2 bases, and 14 bases lay in between. CDR3 nucleotide sequence: TGCGCCACCGCCCGGACAGCTCAAGAGACCCAGTACTTC. This encodes CATARTAQETQYF.

CDR3 sequence: CSVLSGGGAGELFF. CDR3 coding DNA: TGCAGCGTTCTTAGCGGGGGGGGAGCCGGGGAGCTGTTTTTT. The V gene is TRBV29-1, the J gene TRBJ2-2, with 11 nucleotides matching TRBD2. J gave up 6 bases and V 5 bases, and 5 bases lay outside the gene matches. Germline loops: CDR1 SQVTM, CDR2 ANQGSEA. The CDR3 has 14 residues.

As regards this clone: Other DNA sequences of this sample code for an identical CDR3. The J gene is TRBJ1-1, the V gene TRBV5-1; D not certain. CDR3 length: 13 amino acids. The V and J ends lost 2 bases and 1 base respectively, with 6 bases between them. Germline loops: CDR1 SGHRS, CDR2 YFSETQ. CDR3 protein: CASSFSGNTEAFF. In DNA form, the CDR3 reads TGCGCCAGCAGCTTCTCAGGGAACACTGAAGCTTTCTTT.

This clone appeared once. V and J are TRBV7-9 and TRBJ2-5; no definite D call. This CDR3 has 11 residues. V was shortened by 5 bases and J by 2 bases, with 3 bases between the two germline ends. Germline-derived CDR1 and CDR2 are SEHNR and FQNEAQ (reference sequence). In DNA form, the CDR3 reads TGTGCCAGCAGCCGGCAAGAGACCCAGTACTTC. Amino acids: CASSRQETQYF.

The chain carries TRBV15 and TRBJ1-4, with D possibly TRBD1 on 5 matching bases. This CDR3 has 18 amino acids. Germline V gene sequence: CDR1 LNHNV, CDR2 YYDKDF (reference sequence). V gave up 5 bases and J gave up 3 bases, with 22 bases separating them. CDR3 nucleotides: TGTGCCACCAGCGGGACCTTGTTGCAGACGGGGGCTAATGAAAAACTGTTTTTT. Protein sequence: CATSGTLLQTGANEKLFF.

This clone occurred a few times. The chain combines TRBV28 with TRBJ2-1, with TRBD2 matching over 7 bases. V shed 3 bases, J shed 6 bases, and the junction held 11 bases outside the gene matches. The CDR3 totals 16 residues. CDR1 and CDR2 from the germline V gene are MDHEN and SYDVKM. DNA for the CDR3: TGTGCCAGCAGTTTCCCCCGTGGTGGGGGGGGCAATGAGCAGTTCTTC. It encodes CASSFPRGGGGNEQFF.

This rearrangement joins TRBV7-2 to TRBJ2-7; D is unresolved. Looked up from germline, CDR1 is SGHTA and CDR2 is FQGNSA. Trimming pared 3 bases from V and 2 bases from J, leaving 8 bases between. CDR3 length: 13 amino acids. DNA for the CDR3: TGTGCCAGCAGCTTTCTGGTAGCCTACGAGCAGTACTTC. Its translation: CASSFLVAYEQYF.

The chain couples TRBV28 to TRBJ2-5, with TRBD1 matching 7 bases. Germline V gene sequence: CDR1 MDHEN, CDR2 SYDVKM. The length of the CDR3 is 14 residues. The V gene end was trimmed by 6 bases and the J gene end by 1 base; junction bases not matched to a gene: 5. The chain's CDR3 is CASRSPGGQETQYF. CDR3 in DNA: TGTGCCAGCAGAAGTCCAGGGGGCCAAGAGACCCAGTACTTC.

V gene TRBV6-1 combines with J gene TRBJ2-7; D unclear. CDR1 is MNHNS and CDR2 is SASEGT in the germline V gene. The CDR3 covers 13 residues. Trimming cost V 8 bases and J 3 bases, with 14 bases left between them. CDR3 nucleotide sequence: TGTGCCAGCTCGCCCCTTGGCGGCTACGAGCAGTACTTC. This sequence encodes CASSPLGGYEQYF.

V and J are TRBV10-2 and TRBJ2-3; 9 bases are a match to TRBD1. V gave up 6 bases and J gave up 8 bases; unmatched junction bases: 9. In germline, CDR1 is WSHSY, CDR2 SAAADI. This CDR3 contains 14 residues. The CDR3 bases are TGCGCCAGCAGGGACCCGGGACAGGGTGCTACGCAGTATTTT. Its protein is CASRDPGQGATQYF.

The gene calls are TRBV6-1 and TRBJ2-1; weak D call: TRBD2 (5 bases). The ends were cut back, 1 base at V and 0 bases at J, with 10 bases in the middle. Germline CDR1 and CDR2: MNHNS and SASEGT. This CDR3 comprises 16 residues. The CDR3 region is CASSEVGVSSYNEQFF. As DNA, the CDR3 is TGTGCCAGCAGTGAAGTCGGGGTGAGCTCCTACAATGAGCAGTTCTTC.